The rows below give T cell receptor beta chains drawn from one sample of a study of cytomegalovirus exposure and HLA in healthy donors. The table came from immunoSEQ multiplex PCR; TCRdb's copy has only in-frame clones and leaves some out. The sample yields around 160,000 clones, around 68% seen once. The sample was PBMCs. The receptors were sampled from a middle-aged man in good health and CMV-seronegative. CDR3s include the opening cysteine and the closing phenylalanine or tryptophan. Fields, in order: J gene, V gene, CDR3 protein.

J gene: TRBJ2-7; V gene: TRBV4-1; CDR3 protein: CASSQGGTGVYEQYF
J gene: TRBJ2-3; V gene: TRBV19; CDR3 protein: CASRPMGGGDTQYF
J gene: TRBJ2-1; V gene: TRBV7-6; CDR3 protein: CASSLRAGGDYNEQFF
J gene: TRBJ1-2; V gene: TRBV2; CDR3 protein: CASSEQGQGYTF
J gene: TRBJ2-6; V gene: TRBV10-3; CDR3 protein: CAIMDRNSGANVLTF
J gene: TRBJ1-4; V gene: TRBV6-1; CDR3 protein: CASSDRENRGGKLFF
J gene: TRBJ2-7; V gene: TRBV18; CDR3 protein: CASSPTRGRGDEQYF
J gene: TRBJ1-2; V gene: TRBV10-3; CDR3 protein: CAITPTENYGYTF
J gene: TRBJ1-3; V gene: TRBV10-3; CDR3 protein: CAIRPTGSSGNTIYF
J gene: TRBJ1-2; V gene: TRBV5-5; CDR3 protein: CASSLVTDANYGYTF
J gene: TRBJ1-2; V gene: TRBV6-5; CDR3 protein: CASSFSSTGGYGYTF
J gene: TRBJ1-1; V gene: TRBV5-1; CDR3 protein: CASSPRQLNLNTEAFF
J gene: TRBJ2-4; V gene: TRBV5-4; CDR3 protein: CASSDRGPDIQYF
J gene: TRBJ2-3; V gene: TRBV28; CDR3 protein: CASSPTTDTQYF
J gene: TRBJ2-1; V gene: TRBV5-1; CDR3 protein: CASSLGSGTYNEQFF
J gene: TRBJ1-5; V gene: TRBV2; CDR3 protein: CASSARPFNQPQHF
J gene: TRBJ1-4; V gene: TRBV2; CDR3 protein: CASSARQGRVEKLFF
J gene: TRBJ2-2; V gene: TRBV7-9; CDR3 protein: CASSLGSGGVTGELFF
J gene: TRBJ2-5; V gene: TRBV27; CDR3 protein: CASSLIAGPQETQYF
J gene: TRBJ1-1; V gene: TRBV6-1; CDR3 protein: CARRGNKAFF
J gene: TRBJ2-1; V gene: TRBV6-1; CDR3 protein: CASWAGGGGDNEQFF
J gene: TRBJ2-3; V gene: TRBV4-2; CDR3 protein: CASSSKTSGGASTDTQYF
J gene: TRBJ2-1; V gene: TRBV9; CDR3 protein: CASSPRTSGGEQFF
J gene: TRBJ1-1; V gene: TRBV5-4; CDR3 protein: CASSRQGASTEAFF
J gene: TRBJ2-6; V gene: TRBV5-1; CDR3 protein: CASTKEVSGANVLTF
J gene: TRBJ2-7; V gene: TRBV4-3; CDR3 protein: CASSTSKQYF
J gene: TRBJ2-5; V gene: TRBV5-1; CDR3 protein: CASSFERGASQETQYF
J gene: TRBJ1-1; V gene: TRBV7-6; CDR3 protein: CASSPGQGDTEAFF
J gene: TRBJ2-7; V gene: TRBV5-1; CDR3 protein: CASSDPGLAPLEQYF
J gene: TRBJ2-3; V gene: TRBV5-1; CDR3 protein: CASRLTGGPADTQYF
J gene: TRBJ2-1; V gene: TRBV10-2; CDR3 protein: CASTQGQVRHEQFF
J gene: TRBJ1-3; V gene: TRBV28; CDR3 protein: CASRPDRGSGNTIYF
J gene: TRBJ2-3; V gene: TRBV13; CDR3 protein: CASSWNSGGAGDTQYF
J gene: TRBJ2-1; V gene: TRBV6-1; CDR3 protein: CASSEGFGGSSYNEQFF
J gene: TRBJ2-3; V gene: TRBV11-2; CDR3 protein: CASSSGTQRFTDTQYF
J gene: TRBJ1-2; V gene: TRBV27; CDR3 protein: CASSPGQNYGYTF
J gene: TRBJ1-2; V gene: TRBV4-1; CDR3 protein: CASSQTTGAYGYTF
J gene: TRBJ2-7; V gene: TRBV5-1; CDR3 protein: CASTQGGGVPYEQYF
J gene: TRBJ2-2; V gene: TRBV7-6; CDR3 protein: CASSLAQNTGELFF
J gene: TRBJ2-2; V gene: TRBV6-1; CDR3 protein: CASSLGQSATGELFF
J gene: TRBJ1-1; V gene: TRBV5-6; CDR3 protein: CASSLAGRDSTEAFF
J gene: TRBJ2-6; V gene: TRBV9; CDR3 protein: CASSVTGAGSGANVLTF
J gene: TRBJ2-7; V gene: TRBV2; CDR3 protein: CASRPGGVEQYF
J gene: TRBJ2-7; V gene: TRBV6-1; CDR3 protein: CASITKRDSYEQYF
J gene: TRBJ2-5; V gene: TRBV28; CDR3 protein: CASSLQAETQYF
J gene: TRBJ1-1; V gene: TRBV12-5; CDR3 protein: CASPTQGTAPFGEAFF
J gene: TRBJ2-5; V gene: TRBV6-6; CDR3 protein: CASSDLTSGGETQYF
J gene: TRBJ2-3; V gene: TRBV5-1; CDR3 protein: CASSLFTSTDTQYF
J gene: TRBJ2-6; V gene: TRBV5-1; CDR3 protein: CASSFRSGANVLTF
J gene: TRBJ2-7; V gene: TRBV9; CDR3 protein: CASSISDEQYF
J gene: TRBJ1-4; V gene: TRBV28; CDR3 protein: CASSGVGLGTNEKLFF
J gene: TRBJ1-6; V gene: TRBV5-1; CDR3 protein: CASSLGQGNSPLHF
J gene: TRBJ1-2; V gene: TRBV6-1; CDR3 protein: CASVGQAYGYTF
J gene: TRBJ2-3; V gene: TRBV7-4; CDR3 protein: CASSLALAGSTDTQYF
J gene: TRBJ1-1; V gene: TRBV4-1; CDR3 protein: CASTGTGVNTEAFF